The following is a TCR beta chain sequence with its context. RNA, at roughly 0.45 to 1 ug, was reverse transcribed with random hexamers. From the immunoSEQ multiplex PCR reads, TCRdb called clonotypes with MiXCR, one entry per CDR3 protein. The table shows 100,000 to 150,000 distinct CDR3 sequences, with more than 90% occurring only once. CD8+ and CD4+ T cells from blood underwent TCR beta sequencing. The controls were healthy donors who were matched for age and sex. This entry is derived from a study of CD8 T cells in Susac syndrome. V was pared by 5 bases and J by 0 bases, with 21 bases between. There are 18 residues in the CDR3. CDR1 SGHDT and CDR2 YYEEEE come from the germline V gene.

This rearrangement joins TRBV5-6 to TRBJ2-1, with TRBD1 as a possible D gene (6 bases). The clonotype was recovered from a human donor in good health. Sequencing used CD4+ T cells from PBMCs. The CDR3 region is CASSPRSGGRSSYNEQFF. DNA of the CDR3: TGTGCCAGCAGTCCGAGGTCTGGGGGCCGCAGCTCCTACAATGAGCAGTTCTTC. The variable domain in full, completed from reference TRBV5-6 and TRBJ2-1, reads DAGVTQSPTHLIKTRGQQVTLRCSPKSGHDTVSWYQQALGQGPQFIFQYYEEEERQRGNFPDRFSGHQFPNYSSELNVNALLLGDSALYLCASSPRSGGRSSYNEQFFGPGTRLTVL.